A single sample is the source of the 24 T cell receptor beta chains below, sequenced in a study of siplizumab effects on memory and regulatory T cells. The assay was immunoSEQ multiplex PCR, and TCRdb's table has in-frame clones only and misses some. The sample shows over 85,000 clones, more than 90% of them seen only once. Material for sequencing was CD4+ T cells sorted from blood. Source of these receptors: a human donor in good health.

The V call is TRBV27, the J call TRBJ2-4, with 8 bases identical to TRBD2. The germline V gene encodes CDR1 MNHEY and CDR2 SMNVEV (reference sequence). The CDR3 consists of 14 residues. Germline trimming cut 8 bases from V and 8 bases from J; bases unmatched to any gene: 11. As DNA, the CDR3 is TGTGCCAGCGATAAGGGACTAGAGGCGGACATTCAGTACTTC. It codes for CASDKGLEADIQYF.

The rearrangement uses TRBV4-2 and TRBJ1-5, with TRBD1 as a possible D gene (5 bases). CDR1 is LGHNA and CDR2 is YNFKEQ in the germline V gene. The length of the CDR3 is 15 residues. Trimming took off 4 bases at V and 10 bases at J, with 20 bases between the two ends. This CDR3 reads CASSLEGGGSNPQHF. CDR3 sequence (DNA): TGTGCCAGCAGCCTAGAGGGTGGGGGATCTAACCCCCAGCATTTT.

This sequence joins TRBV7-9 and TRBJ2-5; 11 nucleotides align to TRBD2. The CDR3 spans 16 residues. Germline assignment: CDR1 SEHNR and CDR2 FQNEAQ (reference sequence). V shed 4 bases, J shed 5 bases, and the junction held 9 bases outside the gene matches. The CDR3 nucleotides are TGTGCCAGCAGCTGGGGGACTAGCGGCGATGCCGAGACCCAGTACTTC. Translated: CASSWGTSGDAETQYF.

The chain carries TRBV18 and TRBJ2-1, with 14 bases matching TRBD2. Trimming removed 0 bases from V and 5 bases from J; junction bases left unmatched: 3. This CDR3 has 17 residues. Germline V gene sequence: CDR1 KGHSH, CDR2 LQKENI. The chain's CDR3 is CASSPPTSGGADNEQFF. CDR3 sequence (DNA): TGTGCCAGCTCACCACCGACTAGCGGGGGGGCGGACAATGAGCAGTTCTTC. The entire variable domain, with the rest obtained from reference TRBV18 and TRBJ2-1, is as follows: NAGVMQNPRHLVRRRGQEARLRCSPMKGHSHVYWYRQLPEEGLKFMVYLQKENIIDESGMPKERFSAEFPKEGPSILRIQQVVRGDSAAYFCASSPPTSGGADNEQFFGPGTRLTVL.

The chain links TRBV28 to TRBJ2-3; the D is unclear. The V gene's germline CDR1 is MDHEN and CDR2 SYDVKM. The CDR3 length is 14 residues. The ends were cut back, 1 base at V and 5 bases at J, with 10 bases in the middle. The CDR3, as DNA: TGTGCCAGCAGTTTATCTGGCGAGGTAGATACGCAGTATTTT. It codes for CASSLSGEVDTQYF.

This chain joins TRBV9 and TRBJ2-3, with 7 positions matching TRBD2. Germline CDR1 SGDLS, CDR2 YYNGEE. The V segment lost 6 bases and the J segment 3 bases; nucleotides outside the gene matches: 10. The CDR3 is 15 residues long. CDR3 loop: CASNPAPGGTDTQYF. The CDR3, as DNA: TGTGCCAGCAACCCAGCGCCCGGGGGGACAGATACGCAGTATTTT.

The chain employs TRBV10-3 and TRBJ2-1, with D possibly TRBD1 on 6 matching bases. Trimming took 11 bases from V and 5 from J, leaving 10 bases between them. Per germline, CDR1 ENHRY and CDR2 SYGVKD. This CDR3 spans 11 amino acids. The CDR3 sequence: CASGQHNEQFF. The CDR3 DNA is TGTGCCTCCGGACAGCACAATGAGCAGTTCTTC.

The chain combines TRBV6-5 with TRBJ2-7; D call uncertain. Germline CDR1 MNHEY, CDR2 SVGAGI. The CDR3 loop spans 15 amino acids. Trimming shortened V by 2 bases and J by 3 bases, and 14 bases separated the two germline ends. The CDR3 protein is CASSYVFRASYEQYF. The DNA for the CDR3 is TGTGCCAGCAGTTACGTATTCCGGGCCAGCTACGAGCAGTACTTC.

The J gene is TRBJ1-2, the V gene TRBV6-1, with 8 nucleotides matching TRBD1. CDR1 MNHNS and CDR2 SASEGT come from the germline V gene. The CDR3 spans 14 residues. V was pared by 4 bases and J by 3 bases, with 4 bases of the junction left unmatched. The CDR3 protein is CASSVRQGYYGYTF. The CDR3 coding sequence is TGTGCCAGCAGTGTCAGACAGGGGTACTATGGCTACACCTTC.

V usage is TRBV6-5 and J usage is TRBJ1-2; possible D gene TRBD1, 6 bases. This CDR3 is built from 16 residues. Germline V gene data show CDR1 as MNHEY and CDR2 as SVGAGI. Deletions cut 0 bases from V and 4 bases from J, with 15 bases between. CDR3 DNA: TGTGCCAGCAGTTACTCAGGGCAGGGGAGCGGCTATGGCTACACCTTC. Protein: CASSYSGQGSGYGYTF.

CDR3 in amino acids: CASSSPAITFTQYF. The CDR3 region has the DNA TGTGCCAGCAGCTCTCCCGCGATAACCTTTACGCAGTATTTT. The chain employs TRBV7-2 and TRBJ2-3; D is unclear. The CDR3 covers 14 residues. V was pared by 4 bases and J by 8 bases, with 16 bases between. Germline V gives CDR1 SGHTA, CDR2 FQGNSA.

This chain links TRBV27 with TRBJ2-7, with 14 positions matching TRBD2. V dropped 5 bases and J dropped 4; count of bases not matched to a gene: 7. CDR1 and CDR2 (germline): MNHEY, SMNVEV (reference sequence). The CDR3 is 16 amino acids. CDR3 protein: CASSDAGTSGRYEQYF. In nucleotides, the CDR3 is TGTGCCAGCAGTGACGCCGGGACTAGCGGGAGATACGAGCAGTACTTC.

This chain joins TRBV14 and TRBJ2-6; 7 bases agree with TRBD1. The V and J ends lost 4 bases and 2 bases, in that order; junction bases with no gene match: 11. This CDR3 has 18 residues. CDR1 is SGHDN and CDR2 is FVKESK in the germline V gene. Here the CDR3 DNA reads TGTGCCAGCAGCCGCCGCTTCCTCGACAGGGCTGGGGCCAACGTCCTGACTTTC. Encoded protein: CASSRRFLDRAGANVLTF.

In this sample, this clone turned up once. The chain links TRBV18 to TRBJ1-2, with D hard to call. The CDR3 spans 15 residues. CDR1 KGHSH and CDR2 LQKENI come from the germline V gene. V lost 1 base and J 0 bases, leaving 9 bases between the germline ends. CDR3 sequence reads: CASSPRTDPNYGYTF. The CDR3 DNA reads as TGTGCCAGCTCACCACGGACTGACCCTAACTATGGCTACACCTTC.

The CDR3 protein is CASSETENTQYF. The CDR3 DNA reads TGTGCCAGCAGCGAGACTGAGAATACGCAGTATTTT. The chain couples TRBV6-5 to TRBJ2-3; D unclear. Germline V lookup: CDR1 MNHEY, CDR2 SVGAGI. Trimming removed 6 bases from V and 7 bases from J, with 11 bases in between. This CDR3 contains 12 residues.

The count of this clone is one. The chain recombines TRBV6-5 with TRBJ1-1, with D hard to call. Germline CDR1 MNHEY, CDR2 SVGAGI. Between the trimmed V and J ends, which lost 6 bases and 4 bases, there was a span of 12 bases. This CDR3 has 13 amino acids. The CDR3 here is CASSLPQSTEAFF. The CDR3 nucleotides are TGTGCCAGCAGCCTCCCCCAAAGCACTGAAGCTTTCTTT.

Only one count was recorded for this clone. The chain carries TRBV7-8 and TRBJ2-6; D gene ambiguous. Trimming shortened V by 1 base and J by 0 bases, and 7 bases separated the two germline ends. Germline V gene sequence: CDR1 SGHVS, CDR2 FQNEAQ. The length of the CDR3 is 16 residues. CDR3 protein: CASSLVGNSGANVLTF. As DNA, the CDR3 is TGTGCCAGCAGCTTAGTGGGCAACTCTGGGGCCAACGTCCTGACTTTC.

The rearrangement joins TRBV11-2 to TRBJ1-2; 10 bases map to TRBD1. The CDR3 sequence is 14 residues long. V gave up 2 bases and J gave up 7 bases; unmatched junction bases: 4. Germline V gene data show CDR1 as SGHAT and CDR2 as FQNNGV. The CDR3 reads CASSLLGQGLGYTF. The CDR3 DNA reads TGTGCCAGCAGCTTACTGGGACAGGGGCTTGGCTACACCTTC.

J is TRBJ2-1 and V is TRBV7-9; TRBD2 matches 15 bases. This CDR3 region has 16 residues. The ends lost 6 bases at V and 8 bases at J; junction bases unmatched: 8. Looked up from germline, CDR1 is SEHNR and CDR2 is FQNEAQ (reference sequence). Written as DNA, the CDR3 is TGTGCCAGCAGTCTTCGGACTAGCGGGAGGGCCGATGAGCAGTTCTTC. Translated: CASSLRTSGRADEQFF.

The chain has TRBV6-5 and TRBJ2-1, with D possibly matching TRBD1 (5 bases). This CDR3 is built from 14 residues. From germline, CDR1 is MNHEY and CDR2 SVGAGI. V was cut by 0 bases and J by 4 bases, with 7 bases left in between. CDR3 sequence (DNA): TGTGCCAGCAGTTACTCTGGACATTACAATGAGCAGTTCTTC. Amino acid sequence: CASSYSGHYNEQFF.

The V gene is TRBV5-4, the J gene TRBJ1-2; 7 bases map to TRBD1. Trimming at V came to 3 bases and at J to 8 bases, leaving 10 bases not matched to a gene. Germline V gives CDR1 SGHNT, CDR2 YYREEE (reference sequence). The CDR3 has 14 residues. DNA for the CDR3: TGTGCCAGCAGCTCGGGACAGTCCCAGGAGGGCTACACCTTC. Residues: CASSSGQSQEGYTF.

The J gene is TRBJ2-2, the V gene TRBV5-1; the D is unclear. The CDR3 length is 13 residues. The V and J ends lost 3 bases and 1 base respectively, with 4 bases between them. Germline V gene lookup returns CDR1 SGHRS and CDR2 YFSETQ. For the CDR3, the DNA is TGCGCCAGCAGCTGGGAGAACACCGGGGAGCTGTTTTTT. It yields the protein CASSWENTGELFF.

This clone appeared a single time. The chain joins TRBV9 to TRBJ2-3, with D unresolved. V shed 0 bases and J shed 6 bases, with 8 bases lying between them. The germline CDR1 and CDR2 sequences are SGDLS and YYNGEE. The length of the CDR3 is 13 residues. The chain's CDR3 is CASSVEARDTQYF. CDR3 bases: TGTGCCAGCAGCGTAGAGGCACGCGATACGCAGTATTTT.

The CDR3 bases are TGTGCCAGCAGCTCGGACAAGACTAACTATGGCTACACCTTC. As protein: CASSSDKTNYGYTF. The rearrangement joins TRBV7-2 to TRBJ1-2; maybe TRBD1 (5 bases). The CDR3 has 14 residues. The ends were cut back, 4 bases at V and 0 bases at J, with 9 bases in the middle. The germline V gene has CDR1 SGHTA and CDR2 FQGNSA.